The source of this TCR beta chain is a study of cytomegalovirus exposure and HLA in healthy donors. Findings and caveats of the study: A missense DCLRE1C variant was associated with V- and J-gene trimming of TCR beta chains in a later analysis, and an independent cohort replicated the association. An Asian-associated ancestry cluster reportedly showed fewer N-insertions than the roughly 700-donor mean in a later analysis.

This clone was counted once. Its target is not known. The primer mix had 60 Vbeta and 13 Jbeta primers. Sequenced by immunoSEQ multiplex PCR; TCRdb stores in-frame clones only, minus some. The sample consists of some 130,000 clones, about 81% of them appearing once. This CDR3 spans 15 amino acids. From germline, CDR1 is MDHEN and CDR2 SYDVKM. V was trimmed by 3 bases and J by 2 bases, leaving 11 bases between them. Though probably carrying unrecorded immune exposures, donors were nominally healthy at sampling. This TCR was recovered from a woman aged 40 to 49 in good health and CMV-seropositive. The chain is built from TRBV28 and TRBJ2-1; D perhaps matches TRBD2 (6 bases). The sequenced material came from PBMCs. This CDR3 reads CASSFVAGPYNEQFF. The CDR3 nucleotides read TGTGCCAGCAGTTTTGTGGCGGGACCCTACAATGAGCAGTTCTTC. The whole variable domain, filled in from reference TRBV28 and TRBJ2-1, reads DVKVTQSSRYLVKRTGEKVFLECVQDMDHENMFWYRQDPGLGLRLIYFSYDVKMKEKGDIPEGYSVSREKKERFSLILESASTNQTSMYLCASSFVAGPYNEQFFGPGTRLTVL.